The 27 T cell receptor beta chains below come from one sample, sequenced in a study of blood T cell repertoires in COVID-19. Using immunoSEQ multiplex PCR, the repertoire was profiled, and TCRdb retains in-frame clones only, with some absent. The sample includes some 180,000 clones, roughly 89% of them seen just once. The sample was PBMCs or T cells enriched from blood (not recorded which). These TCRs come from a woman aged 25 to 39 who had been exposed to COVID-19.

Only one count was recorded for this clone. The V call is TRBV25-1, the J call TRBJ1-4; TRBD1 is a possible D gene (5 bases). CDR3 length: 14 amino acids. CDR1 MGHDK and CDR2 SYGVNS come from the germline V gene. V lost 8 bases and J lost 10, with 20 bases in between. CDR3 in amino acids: CASVHGGGSGKLFF. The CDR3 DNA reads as TGTGCCAGCGTCCACGGCGGGGGGTCGGGAAAACTGTTTTTT.

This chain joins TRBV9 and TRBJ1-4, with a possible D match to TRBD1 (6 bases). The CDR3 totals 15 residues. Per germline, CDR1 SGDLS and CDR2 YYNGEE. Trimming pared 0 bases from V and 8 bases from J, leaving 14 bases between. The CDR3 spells CASSVGGGAQEKLFF. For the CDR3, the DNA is TGTGCCAGCAGCGTAGGAGGGGGGGCGCAAGAAAAACTGTTTTTT.

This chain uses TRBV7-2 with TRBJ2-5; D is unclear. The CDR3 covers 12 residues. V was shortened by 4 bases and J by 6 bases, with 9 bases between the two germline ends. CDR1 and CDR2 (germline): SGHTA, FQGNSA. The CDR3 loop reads CASSSYSQTQYF. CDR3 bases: TGTGCCAGCAGCTCTTACTCTCAGACCCAGTACTTC. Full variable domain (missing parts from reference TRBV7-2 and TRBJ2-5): GAGVSQSPSNKVTEKGKDVELRCDPISGHTALYWYRQSLGQGLEFLIYFQGNSAPDKSGLPSDRFSAERTGGSVSTLTIQRTQQEDSAVYLCASSSYSQTQYFGPGTRLLVL.

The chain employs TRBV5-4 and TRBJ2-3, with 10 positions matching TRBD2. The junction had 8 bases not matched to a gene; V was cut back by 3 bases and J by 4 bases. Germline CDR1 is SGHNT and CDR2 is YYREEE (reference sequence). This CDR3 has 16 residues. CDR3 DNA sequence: TGTGCCAGCAGCTCTCCAGCGGGGGGGTTCTCAGATACGCAGTATTTT. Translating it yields CASSSPAGGFSDTQYF.

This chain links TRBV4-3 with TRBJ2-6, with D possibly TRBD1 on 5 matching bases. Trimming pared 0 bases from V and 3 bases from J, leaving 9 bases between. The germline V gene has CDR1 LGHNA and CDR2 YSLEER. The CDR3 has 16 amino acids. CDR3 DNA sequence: TGCGCCAGCAGCCAAGATCCCCAGGGTGGGGCCAACGTCCTGACTTTC. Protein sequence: CASSQDPQGGANVLTF.

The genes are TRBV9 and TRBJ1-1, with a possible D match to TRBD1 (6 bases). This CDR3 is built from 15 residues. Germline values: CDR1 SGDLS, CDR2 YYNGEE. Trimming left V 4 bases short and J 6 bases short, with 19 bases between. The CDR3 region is CASSLLPGGESEAFF. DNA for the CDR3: TGTGCCAGCAGCCTCCTCCCGGGGGGCGAGTCTGAAGCTTTCTTT.

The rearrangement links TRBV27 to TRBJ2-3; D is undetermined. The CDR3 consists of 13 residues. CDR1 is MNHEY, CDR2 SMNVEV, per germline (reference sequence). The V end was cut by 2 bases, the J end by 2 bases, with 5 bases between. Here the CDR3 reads CASSLVNTDTQYF. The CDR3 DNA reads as TGTGCCAGCAGTTTAGTTAACACAGATACGCAGTATTTT.

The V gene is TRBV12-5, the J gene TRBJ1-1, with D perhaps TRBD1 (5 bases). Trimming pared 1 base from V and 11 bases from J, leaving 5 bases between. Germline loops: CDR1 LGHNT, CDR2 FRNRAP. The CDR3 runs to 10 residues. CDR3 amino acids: CASGLEGAFF. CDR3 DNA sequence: TGTGCTAGTGGTTTGGAGGGGGCTTTCTTT.

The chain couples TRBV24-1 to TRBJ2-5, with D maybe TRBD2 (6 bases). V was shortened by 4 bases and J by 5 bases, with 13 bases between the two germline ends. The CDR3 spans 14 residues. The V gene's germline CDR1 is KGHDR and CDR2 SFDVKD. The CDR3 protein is CATSDSTRLETQYF. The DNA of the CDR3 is TGTGCCACCAGTGACTCGACTAGACTGGAGACCCAGTACTTC.

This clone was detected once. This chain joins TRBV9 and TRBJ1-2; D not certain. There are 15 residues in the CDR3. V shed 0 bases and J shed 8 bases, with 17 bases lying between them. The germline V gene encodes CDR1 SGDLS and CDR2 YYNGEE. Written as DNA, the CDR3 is TGTGCCAGCAGCGTAGGGGTTAGCTTGGGGAGGGGCTACACCTTC. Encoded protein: CASSVGVSLGRGYTF.

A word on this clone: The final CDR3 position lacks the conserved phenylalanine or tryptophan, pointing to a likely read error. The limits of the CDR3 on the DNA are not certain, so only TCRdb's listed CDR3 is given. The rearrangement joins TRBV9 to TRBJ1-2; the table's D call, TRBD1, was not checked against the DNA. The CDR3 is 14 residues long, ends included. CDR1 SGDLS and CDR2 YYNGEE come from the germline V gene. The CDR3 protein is CASSEVGTGAPLVY.

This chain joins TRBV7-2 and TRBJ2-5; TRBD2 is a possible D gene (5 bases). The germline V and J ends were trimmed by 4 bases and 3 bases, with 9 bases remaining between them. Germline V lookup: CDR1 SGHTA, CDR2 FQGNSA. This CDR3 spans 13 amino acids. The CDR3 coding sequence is TGTGCCAGCAGCTCGGACTTAAAAGAGACCCAGTACTTC. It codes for CASSSDLKETQYF.

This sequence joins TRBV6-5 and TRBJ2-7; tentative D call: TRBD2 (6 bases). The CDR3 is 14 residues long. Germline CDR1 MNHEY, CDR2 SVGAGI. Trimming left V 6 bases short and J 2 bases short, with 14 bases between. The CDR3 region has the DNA TGTGCCAGCAGGCCCGGGCCGGGGGCCTACGAGCAGTACTTC. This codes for CASRPGPGAYEQYF.

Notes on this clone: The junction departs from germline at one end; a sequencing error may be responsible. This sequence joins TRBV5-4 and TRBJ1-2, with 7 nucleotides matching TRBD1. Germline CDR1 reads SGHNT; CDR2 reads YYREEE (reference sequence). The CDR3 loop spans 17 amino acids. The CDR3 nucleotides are TGTGCCAGCAGGTTGGGCCCCTGGACAGGTTCTAACTATGGCTACACCTTC. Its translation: CASRLGPWTGSNYGYTF. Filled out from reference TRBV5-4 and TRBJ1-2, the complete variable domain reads ETGVTQSPTHLIKTRGQQVTLRCSSQSGHNTVSWYQQALGQGPQFIFQYYREEENGRGNFPPRFSGLQFPNYSSELNVNALELDDSALYLCASRLGPWTGSNYGYTFGSGTRLTVV.

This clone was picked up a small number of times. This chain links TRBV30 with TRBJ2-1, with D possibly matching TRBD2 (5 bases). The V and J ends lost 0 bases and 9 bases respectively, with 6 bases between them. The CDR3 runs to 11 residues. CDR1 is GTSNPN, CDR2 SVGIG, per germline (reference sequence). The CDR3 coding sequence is TGTGCCTGGAGTGTTCGGGGTGAGCAGTTCTTC. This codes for CAWSVRGEQFF.

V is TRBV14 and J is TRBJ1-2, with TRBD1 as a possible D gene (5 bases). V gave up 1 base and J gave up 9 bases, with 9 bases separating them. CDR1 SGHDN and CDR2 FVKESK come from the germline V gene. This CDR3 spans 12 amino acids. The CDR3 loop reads CASSQGQGRYTF. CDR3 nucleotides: TGTGCCAGCAGCCAAGGGCAGGGCCGCTACACCTTC.

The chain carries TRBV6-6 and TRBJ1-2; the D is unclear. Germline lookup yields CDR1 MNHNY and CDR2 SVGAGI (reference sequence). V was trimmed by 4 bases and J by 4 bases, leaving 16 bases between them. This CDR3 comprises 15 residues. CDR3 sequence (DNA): TGTGCCAGCAGTTCCAACCTGACACCCATCTATGGCTACACCTTC. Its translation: CASSSNLTPIYGYTF.

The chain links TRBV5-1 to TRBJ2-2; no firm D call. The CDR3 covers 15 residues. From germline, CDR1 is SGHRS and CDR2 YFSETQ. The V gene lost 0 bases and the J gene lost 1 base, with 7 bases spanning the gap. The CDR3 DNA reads TGCGCCAGCAGCTTGGCAGGTCAGAACACCGGGGAGCTGTTTTTT. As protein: CASSLAGQNTGELFF.

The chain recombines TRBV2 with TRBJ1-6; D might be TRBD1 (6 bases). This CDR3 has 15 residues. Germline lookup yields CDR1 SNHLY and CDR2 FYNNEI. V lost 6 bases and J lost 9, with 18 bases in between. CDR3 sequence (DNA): TGTGCCAGCAGCGCCCTGACAGGAAGGCGTTCACCCCTCCACTTT. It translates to CASSALTGRRSPLHF.

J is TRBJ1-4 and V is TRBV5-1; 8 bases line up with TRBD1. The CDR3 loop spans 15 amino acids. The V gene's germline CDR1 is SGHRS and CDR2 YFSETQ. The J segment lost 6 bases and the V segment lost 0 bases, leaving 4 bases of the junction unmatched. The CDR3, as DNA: TGCGCCAGCAGCTTGGTACAGGGGGAAGATGAAAAACTGTTTTTT. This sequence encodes CASSLVQGEDEKLFF.

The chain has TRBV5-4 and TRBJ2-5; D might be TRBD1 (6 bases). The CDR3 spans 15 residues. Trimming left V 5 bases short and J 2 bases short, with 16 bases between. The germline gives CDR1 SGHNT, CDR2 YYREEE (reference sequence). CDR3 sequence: CASSVQGRAQETQYF. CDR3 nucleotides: TGTGCCAGCAGTGTACAGGGCCGGGCTCAAGAGACCCAGTACTTC.

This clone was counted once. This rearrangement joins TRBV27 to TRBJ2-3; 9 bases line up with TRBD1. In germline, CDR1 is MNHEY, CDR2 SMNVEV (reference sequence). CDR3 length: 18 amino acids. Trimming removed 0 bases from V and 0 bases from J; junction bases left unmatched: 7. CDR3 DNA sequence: TGTGCCAGCAGTTTATCCTGGACAGGGGTACCAAGCACAGATACGCAGTATTTT. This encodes CASSLSWTGVPSTDTQYF.

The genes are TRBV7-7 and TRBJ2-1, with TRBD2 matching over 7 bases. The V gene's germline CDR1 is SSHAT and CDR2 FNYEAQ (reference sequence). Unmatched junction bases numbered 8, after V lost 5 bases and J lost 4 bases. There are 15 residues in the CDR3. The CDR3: CASSLSGAPYNEQFF. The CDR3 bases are TGTGCCAGCAGCCTAAGCGGGGCCCCTTACAATGAGCAGTTCTTC.

The CDR3: CASSLAGPPEGYTF. CDR3 nucleotides: TGCGCCAGCAGCTTGGCCGGCCCCCCGGAGGGCTACACCTTC. The chain links TRBV5-1 to TRBJ1-2, with D unresolved. With 0 bases removed from V and 8 bases from J, the gap between germline ends came to 14 bases. CDR1 is SGHRS, CDR2 YFSETQ, per germline. This CDR3 has 14 residues.

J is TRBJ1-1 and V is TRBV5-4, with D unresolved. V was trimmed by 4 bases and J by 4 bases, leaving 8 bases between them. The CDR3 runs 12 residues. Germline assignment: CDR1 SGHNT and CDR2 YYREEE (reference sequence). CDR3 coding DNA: TGTGCCAGCAGCGTTAGTTTCACTGAAGCTTTCTTT. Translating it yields CASSVSFTEAFF.

The CDR3: CASSDGQGANEKLFF. The CDR3 nucleotides are TGTGCCAGCAGTGACGGACAGGGGGCTAATGAAAAACTGTTTTTT. V and J are TRBV6-4 and TRBJ1-4; 10 positions match TRBD1. V shed 2 bases, J shed 3 bases, and the junction held 0 bases outside the gene matches. Looked up from germline, CDR1 is MRHNA and CDR2 is SNTAGT. The length of the CDR3 is 15 residues.

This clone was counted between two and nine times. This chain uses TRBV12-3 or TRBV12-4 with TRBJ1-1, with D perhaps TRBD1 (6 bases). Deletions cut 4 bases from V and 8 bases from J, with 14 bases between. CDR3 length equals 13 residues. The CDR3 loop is CASSSRGLGEAFF. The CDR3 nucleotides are TGTGCCAGCAGTTCCAGGGGCCTGGGAGAAGCTTTCTTT.